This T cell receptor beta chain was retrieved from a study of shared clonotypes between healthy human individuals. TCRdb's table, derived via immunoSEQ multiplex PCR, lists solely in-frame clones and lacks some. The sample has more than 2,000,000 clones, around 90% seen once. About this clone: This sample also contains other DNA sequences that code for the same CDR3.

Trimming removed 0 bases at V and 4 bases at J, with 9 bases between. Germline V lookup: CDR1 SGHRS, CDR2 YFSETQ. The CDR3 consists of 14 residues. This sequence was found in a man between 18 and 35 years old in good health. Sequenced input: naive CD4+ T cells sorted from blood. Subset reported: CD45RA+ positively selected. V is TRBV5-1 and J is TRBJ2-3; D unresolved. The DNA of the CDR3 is TGCGCCAGCAGCTTGGCCCAGGCGCCAGATACGCAGTATTTT. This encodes CASSLAQAPDTQYF.